Below are 10 T cell receptor beta chains sequenced from a single sample in a study of Graves' ophthalmopathy and Graves' hyperthyroidism. TCR beta CDR3 regions were amplified from RNA transcripts. The authors performed first-round RT-PCR with HTBI primers and then a second-round multiplex PCR. MiXCR was run by TCRdb on the multiplex PCR reads, yielding one entry per CDR3 protein. The table includes about 620,000 distinct CDR3 sequences, about 20% detected once. The specimen was peripheral blood. The receptors here all came from a young woman with stable Graves' hyperthyroidism. Some clones in this sample may be carry-over from other donors' samples.

This clonotype was seen a handful of times. The rearrangement joins TRBV2 to TRBJ1-1; D not resolved. The CDR3 is 14 amino acids. Germline V CDR1 and CDR2: SNHLY, FYNNEI. Trimming shortened V by 6 bases and J by 7 bases, and 18 bases separated the two germline ends. The CDR3 DNA reads as TGTGCCAGCAGCGCCCTGGGGAGGGATAGTGAAGCTTTCTTT. Its translation is CASSALGRDSEAFF.

There are many counts of this clonotype. CDR3 sequence: CASSYERFPPGQGPNTEAFF. CDR3 nucleotide sequence: TGTGCCAGCAGTTACGAAAGGTTCCCTCCGGGACAGGGGCCGAACACTGAAGCTTTCTTT. The chain is built from TRBV6-2 or TRBV6-3 and TRBJ1-1, with 10 bases identical to TRBD1. Germline trimming cut 2 bases from V and 1 base from J; bases unmatched to any gene: 16. This CDR3 is built from 20 residues. Germline lookup yields CDR1 MNHEY and CDR2 SVGEGT.

This clonotype was recorded many times. One end of the junction is discordant with germline, which a read error may explain. This chain links TRBV12-5 with TRBJ2-4, with 8 bases aligning to TRBD1. The CDR3 covers 14 residues. Germline-derived CDR1 and CDR2 are LGHNT and FRNRAP. The CDR3 region is CASGTGTGVNIKYF. CDR3 coding DNA: TGTGCTAGTGGTACCGGGACAGGAGTAAACATTAAGTACTTC.

This clonotype was found many times. The junction departs from germline at one end; a sequencing error may be responsible. This rearrangement joins TRBV5-5 to TRBJ2-4; D is ambiguous. The germline CDR1 and CDR2 sequences are SGHKS and YYEKEE (reference sequence). The CDR3 has 14 amino acids. The CDR3 loop reads CASSLGPESNIKYF. The DNA of the CDR3 is TGTGCCAGCAGCTTGGGCCCCGAATCAAACATTAAGTACTTC.

The rearrangement joins TRBV12-3 or TRBV12-4 to TRBJ1-5; D ambiguous. There are 15 residues in the CDR3. Trimming cost V 0 bases and J 3 bases, with 9 bases left between them. The CDR3 loop is CASSLAEAFNQPQHF. Written as DNA, the CDR3 is TGTGCCAGCAGTTTAGCGGAAGCCTTCAATCAGCCCCAGCATTTT.

This clonotype was picked up many times. The chain has TRBV27 and TRBJ1-2; possibly TRBD1 for D (6 bases). Trimming removed 0 bases at V and 4 bases at J, with 12 bases between. CDR1 MNHEY and CDR2 SMNVEV come from the germline V gene (reference sequence). The CDR3 has 15 residues. CDR3 in amino acids: CASSLSHREPYGYTF. The CDR3 nucleotides read TGTGCCAGCAGTTTATCCCACAGGGAGCCCTATGGCTACACCTTC.

This clonotype has a count of ten or more. This chain joins TRBV20-1 and TRBJ2-5, with D maybe TRBD2 (6 bases). The germline CDR1 and CDR2 sequences are DFQATT and SNEGSKA (reference sequence). The CDR3 length is 16 residues. Deletions cut 5 bases from V and 3 bases from J, with 22 bases between. CDR3 amino acids: CSAQGWGVRLEETQYF. In DNA form, the CDR3 reads TGCAGTGCTCAAGGTTGGGGGGTCCGCCTGGAAGAGACCCAGTACTTC.

This clonotype occurred a few times. At one end, the junction sequence differs from germline, possibly due to a read error. This chain's CDR3 is CASSTQRDGKTQYF. CDR3 coding DNA: TGTGCTAGTAGTACCCAGCGGGATGGAAAGACCCAGTACTTC. The chain employs TRBV19 and TRBJ2-5, with 7 bases aligning to TRBD2. This CDR3 contains 14 residues. Germline V gene lookup returns CDR1 LNHDA and CDR2 SQIVND (reference sequence).

This clonotype appeared a single time. The V and J genes are TRBV28 and TRBJ2-7, with 11 bases matching TRBD2. The CDR3 has 15 residues. In germline, CDR1 is MDHEN, CDR2 SYDVKM. Trimming at V came to 3 bases and at J to 4 bases, leaving 5 bases not matched to a gene. DNA of the CDR3: TGTGCCAGCAGTTTCGGGGCTAGCGGGAGGTACGAGCAGTACTTC. This codes for CASSFGASGRYEQYF.

This clonotype has only a few counts. The J gene is TRBJ1-1, the V gene TRBV6-1; D not certain. Germline loops: CDR1 MNHNS, CDR2 SASEGT. The CDR3 covers 9 residues. The ends were cut back, 6 bases at V and 11 bases at J, with 7 bases in the middle. CDR3 nucleotide sequence: TGTGCCAGCAGGGTGCAGGCTTTCTTT. Translation gives CASRVQAFF.